Listed here is a single T cell receptor (beta chain). Data came from immunoSEQ multiplex PCR; TCRdb stores just in-frame clones and leaves some out. The sample shows some 19,000 clones, about 83% of them seen only once. Germline CDR1 and CDR2: MGHRA and YSYEKL. The CDR3 is made up of 12 amino acids. V was shortened by 6 bases and J by 4 bases, with 10 bases between the two germline ends. The source of the sample is a study of somatic mutations in cytotoxic T cells in rheumatoid arthritis. Study summary: Blood from the patient (approximately 27 ml EDTA) was drawn right after diagnosis, pretreatment.

The chain has TRBV4-1 and TRBJ2-7, with D tentatively TRBD2 (5 bases). The sample taken for sequencing was CD8+ T cells sorted from blood. The TCR sequence derives from a man younger than 35 with rheumatoid arthritis. The CDR3 sequence: CASSPSGYEQYF. In DNA, the CDR3 is TGCGCCAGCAGTCCCTCGGGGTACGAGCAGTACTTC.